This TCR beta chain is drawn from a study of T cells in Graves' hyperthyroidism and ophthalmopathy. Study-level information: Staff took peripheral blood when the initial diagnosis was made, before any treatment began.

Notes on the study in general: Most thyroid clonotypes expanded above 0.001 appeared in blood too. A model of 13 V-J pairs discriminated ophthalmopathy from stable hyperthyroidism.

CDR3 length: 12 residues. The V end was cut by 3 bases, the J end by 6 bases, with 8 bases between. The germline gives CDR1 SEHNR, CDR2 FQNEAQ (reference sequence). This clonotype was recorded at least ten times. What it recognizes is unknown. Regions amplified from RNA transcripts were the TCR beta CDR3 regions. The primer set for the first-round RT-PCR of the TCR CDR3 was HTBI. Each CDR3 protein is one row after TCRdb ran MiXCR on the multiplex PCR reads. The data contain about 410,000 distinct CDR3 sequences, about 14% of them singletons. Duration under 3 months, a NOSPECS grade of at least 4, and a Clinical Activity Score of at least 3 characterized the ophthalmopathy patients.

The source of this sequence is a man between 18 and 29 years old with Graves' ophthalmopathy. The V and J genes are TRBV7-9 and TRBJ1-2; no definite D call. Sequenced: blood. CDR3 sequence (DNA): TGTGCCAGCAGCTTGGCCGAAAATGGCTACACCTTC. Encoded protein: CASSLAENGYTF.